In this sample, the clone carrying this T cell receptor beta chain turned up a few times. Its antigen remains unidentified. The data derive from a study of early T cells in non-severe SARS-CoV-2 infection. Study information: Sequencing was performed on bulk RNA from unsorted whole blood, leaving chains unpaired. Study conclusions and caveats: Matching with VDJdb favored anti-spike CD8 responses (missing private and CD4 specificities).

Individual cDNA molecules received unique molecular identifiers during library preparation. TCRdb re-called the 5' RACE reads with MiXCR, one entry per CDR3 protein. The sample carries roughly 60,000 distinct CDR3 sequences, 5.5% to 8.5% recorded once. Trimming stripped 0 bases from V and 3 bases from J, with 15 bases between. The germline V gene encodes CDR1 ENHRY and CDR2 SYGVKD. The CDR3 is made up of 17 amino acids. The chain is built from TRBV10-3 and TRBJ2-1; D possibly corresponds to TRBD1 (6 bases). This TCR came from an adult who was a healthcare worker with PCR-confirmed SARS-CoV-2 infection or an uninfected control (not recorded which). Material: whole blood, obtained at baseline. Here the CDR3 DNA reads TGTGCCATCAGTGAGTCCGGACGGACAGCCTACTACAATGAGCAGTTCTTC. Its protein product is CAISESGRTAYYNEQFF.